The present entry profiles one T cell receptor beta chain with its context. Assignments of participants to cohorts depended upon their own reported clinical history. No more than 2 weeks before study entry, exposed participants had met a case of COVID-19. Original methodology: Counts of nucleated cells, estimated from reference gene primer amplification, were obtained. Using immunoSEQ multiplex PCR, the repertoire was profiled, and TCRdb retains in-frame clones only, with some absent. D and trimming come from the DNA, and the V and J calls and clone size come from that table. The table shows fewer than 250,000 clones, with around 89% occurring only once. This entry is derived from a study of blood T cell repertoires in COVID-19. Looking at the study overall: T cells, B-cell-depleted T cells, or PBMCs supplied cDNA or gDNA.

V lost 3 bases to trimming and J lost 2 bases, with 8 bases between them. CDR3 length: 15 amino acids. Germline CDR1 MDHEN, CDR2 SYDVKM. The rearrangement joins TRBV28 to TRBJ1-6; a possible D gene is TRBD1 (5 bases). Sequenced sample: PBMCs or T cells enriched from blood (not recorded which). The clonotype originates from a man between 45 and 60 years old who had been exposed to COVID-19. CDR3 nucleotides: TGTGCCAGCAGTTTGGGGCAGGCCTATAATTCACCCCTCCACTTT. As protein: CASSLGQAYNSPLHF.